This is a list of T cell receptor beta chains from one sample in a study of human T cells and chemical hapten exposure. TCRdb re-called the RACE reads with MiXCR, one entry per CDR3 protein. Of more than 70,000 distinct CDR3 sequences listed, about 8.5% are singletons. The sequenced sample was whole blood, obtained in connection with sensitization to the hapten diphenylcyclopropenone (DPC). The origin of the receptors is a man in his forties with alopecia areata. Some clones in this sample may be carry-over from other donors' samples. Each CDR3 is given with its conserved first and last residue. A D gene is named only where the DNA matches it firmly. Size tells how often a clone was seen (once, few, many) or the class of an expanded clone, and some rows leave it out.

TRBV14	TRBJ1-1	-	-	CASSQLQKAWGTEAFF	TGTGCCAGCAGCCAACTACAAAAAGCGTGGGGAACTGAAGCTTTCTTT
TRBV12-3/TRBV12-4	TRBJ2-1	TRBD2	many	CASSPAGGGSYNEQFF	TGTGCCAGCAGTCCAGCTGGGGGGGGATCTTACAATGAGCAGTTCTTC
TRBV20-1	TRBJ2-3	TRBD1	many	CSALDRGPSTDTQYF	TGCAGTGCGCTGGACAGGGGGCCTAGCACAGATACGCAGTATTTT
TRBV7-2	TRBJ2-3	-	few	CASSLAGAGFTDTQYF	TGTGCCAGCAGCTTAGCAGGGGCGGGCTTCACAGATACGCAGTATTTT
TRBV27	TRBJ2-3	-	few	CATLDSFTDTQYF	TGTGCCACCCTGGACAGTTTCACAGATACGCAGTATTTT
TRBV5-1	TRBJ2-2	-	many	CASSSSGAGELFF	TGCGCCAGCAGCTCCTCAGGGGCCGGGGAGCTGTTTTTT
TRBV5-1	TRBJ2-7	TRBD1	few	CASSVGDSGFSYEQYF	TGCGCCAGCAGCGTCGGGGACAGCGGCTTCTCCTACGAGCAGTACTTC
TRBV2	TRBJ2-3	-	many	CASSPSRAQRADTQYF	TGTGCCAGCAGTCCCAGTCGGGCACAGAGGGCAGATACGCAGTATTTT
TRBV20-1	TRBJ2-3	-	-	CSARSVWGNTDTQYF	TGCAGTGCTAGATCTGTGTGGGGCAACACAGATACGCAGTATTTT
TRBV12-3/TRBV12-4	TRBJ2-6	-	few	CASRPQVSGANVLTF	TGTGCCAGCAGACCTCAGGTCTCTGGGGCCAACGTCCTGACTTTC
TRBV29-1	TRBJ1-3	-	-	CSVEDWNSSGNTIYF	TGCAGCGTTGAAGATTGGAACAGCTCTGGAAACACCATATATTTT
TRBV7-2	TRBJ1-4	-	many	CASSSAEINEKLFF	TGTGCCAGCAGCTCTGCTGAGATTAATGAAAAACTGTTTTTT
TRBV7-2	TRBJ1-5	-	few	CASSLTPSDGQPQHF	TGTGCCAGCAGCCTTACCCCCTCCGACGGGCAGCCCCAGCATTTT
TRBV29-1	TRBJ2-3	TRBD2	many	CSVGTGGRSYTDTQYF	TGCAGCGTTGGGACGGGAGGGAGATCATACACAGATACGCAGTATTTT
TRBV12-3/TRBV12-4	TRBJ2-1	TRBD2	many	CASSIRTSGINEQFF	TGTGCCAGCTCAATACGGACTAGCGGGATAAATGAGCAGTTCTTC
TRBV12-3/TRBV12-4	TRBJ2-1	TRBD2	few	CASSLRTRYNEQFF	TGTGCCAGCAGCCTAAGGACTAGATACAATGAGCAGTTCTTC
TRBV7-3	TRBJ2-1	TRBD2	-	CASSLFGLAGVVGNEQFF	TGTGCCAGCAGCTTATTCGGACTAGCGGGAGTCGTAGGTAATGAGCAGTTCTTC
TRBV29-1	TRBJ1-2	-	many	CSVFLDGYTF	TGCAGCGTATTTCTTGATGGCTACACCTTC
TRBV11-3	TRBJ1-2	TRBD1	many	CASSRGQNYGYTF	TGTGCCAGCAGCCGGGGACAGAATTATGGCTACACCTTC
TRBV3-1	TRBJ2-2	TRBD1	many	CASSHRGKTGELFF	TGTGCCAGCAGCCACAGGGGGAAGACCGGGGAGCTGTTTTTT
TRBV20-1	TRBJ2-3	-	-	CSATGIRATDTQYF	TGCAGTGCTACCGGGATTAGGGCCACAGATACGCAGTATTTT
TRBV6-5	TRBJ2-5	-	few	CASSYSIWTGQETQYF	TGTGCCAGCAGTTACTCGATCTGGACTGGGCAAGAGACCCAGTACTTC
TRBV6-1	TRBJ2-1	TRBD1	many	CASSVGQGSYNEQFF	TGTGCCAGCAGTGTTGGACAGGGCTCCTACAATGAGCAGTTCTTC
TRBV29-1	TRBJ2-4	-	many	CSVLIGDIQYF	TGCAGCGTCCTGATAGGTGACATTCAGTACTTC
TRBV27	TRBJ1-2	-	-	CASSLTDRRGYTF	TGTGCCAGCAGTTTAACGGATCGCCGGGGCTACACCTTC
TRBV19	TRBJ2-1	-	few	CASSIVRGGLNEQFF	TGTGCCAGTAGTATAGTCAGGGGGGGACTTAATGAGCAGTTCTTC
TRBV27	TRBJ1-1	-	-	CASSYRDGNTEAFF	TGTGCCAGCAGTTACCGGGACGGTAACACTGAAGCTTTCTTT
TRBV5-1	TRBJ2-3	-	few	CASSLRDPTDTQYF	TGCGCCAGCAGCTTGAGGGACCCCACAGATACGCAGTATTTT
TRBV4-1	TRBJ2-1	TRBD2	-	CASSQLAGGPNNEQFF	TGCGCCAGCAGCCAACTAGCGGGAGGGCCGAACAATGAGCAGTTCTTC
TRBV19	TRBJ1-2	-	many	CASSIQGANYGYTF	TGTGCCAGTAGTATACAGGGAGCTAACTATGGCTACACCTTC
TRBV6-2/TRBV6-3	TRBJ2-6	TRBD1	-	CASSYSRGPGANVLTF	TGTGCCAGCAGTTACTCGAGGGGGCCTGGGGCCAACGTCCTGACTTTC
TRBV7-9	TRBJ1-1	-	many	CAISPRVAEAFF	TGTGCCATTTCGCCAAGGGTAGCTGAAGCTTTCTTT
TRBV2	TRBJ1-1	-	-	CASRNTGSAFF	TGTGCCAGCAGAAATACAGGGAGCGCTTTCTTT
TRBV9	TRBJ2-2	TRBD2	many	CASSPLGGRGTGELFF	TGTGCCAGCAGCCCCCTAGGAGGGAGGGGCACCGGGGAGCTGTTTTTT
TRBV20-1	TRBJ1-1	-	few	CSAYPDLNTEAFF	TGCAGTGCTTACCCGGACCTGAACACTGAAGCTTTCTTT
TRBV20-1	TRBJ2-5	-	many	CSARPSATWTQYF	TGCAGTGCTAGACCATCGGCCACTTGGACCCAGTACTTC
TRBV20-1	TRBJ1-1	-	-	CSAKSGALNTEAFF	TGCAGTGCTAAATCAGGGGCCTTGAACACTGAAGCTTTCTTT
TRBV6-2/TRBV6-3	TRBJ2-7	TRBD2	few	CASSYTQGLAGSTTYEQYF	TGTGCCAGCAGTTACACCCAAGGACTAGCGGGAAGCACTACCTACGAGCAGTACTTC
TRBV20-1	TRBJ2-4	TRBD1	few	CSAPLDRAKLNIQYF	TGCAGTGCCCCTCTGGACAGGGCGAAATTAAACATTCAGTACTTC
TRBV20-1	TRBJ2-7	-	many	CSVISESVLYEQYF	TGCAGTGTCATATCCGAGTCGGTCTTATACGAGCAGTACTTC
TRBV12-3/TRBV12-4	TRBJ1-5	-	many	CASSGVKGVGPQHF	TGTGCCAGCTCGGGGGTTAAGGGGGTAGGGCCCCAGCATTTT
TRBV6-5	TRBJ2-1	-	-	CASSYSRGIQFF	TGTGCCAGCAGTTACTCGAGAGGGATTCAGTTCTTC
TRBV2	TRBJ2-3	-	-	CASAQAYTDTQYF	TGTGCCAGCGCTCAGGCCTACACAGATACGCAGTATTTT
TRBV18	TRBJ2-1	TRBD2	few	CASSPRSSGRAATYNEQFF	TGTGCCAGCTCACCACGCTCTAGCGGGAGGGCCGCCACCTACAATGAGCAGTTCTTC
TRBV24-1	TRBJ2-1	-	many	CATSDPRPDSSRRNEQFF	TGTGCCACCAGTGACCCCCGACCAGACTCCTCACGGCGGAATGAGCAGTTCTTC
TRBV19	TRBJ2-2	-	few	CASSIKANTGELFF	TGTGCCAGTAGTATAAAGGCGAACACCGGGGAGCTGTTTTTT
TRBV11-2	TRBJ2-7	TRBD2	-	CASRSGLAVYEQYF	TGTGCCAGCAGGTCTGGGCTAGCGGTCTACGAGCAGTACTTC
TRBV2	TRBJ2-3	-	few	CASTPSPGAQYF	TGTGCCAGCACCCCAAGCCCGGGAGCGCAGTATTTT
TRBV11-3	TRBJ2-3	-	-	CASSPRDTVGTDTQYF	TGTGCCAGCAGCCCCAGGGACACAGTGGGCACAGATACGCAGTATTTT
TRBV2	TRBJ2-1	TRBD2	-	CASSWTSGIGNEQFF	TGTGCCAGCAGCTGGACTAGCGGGATAGGGAATGAGCAGTTCTTC
TRBV2	TRBJ2-4	TRBD2	-	CASREARGRALAKNIQYF	TGTGCCAGCAGAGAAGCCCGCGGGAGGGCCCTGGCCAAAAACATTCAGTACTTC